This entry is about one T cell receptor (beta chain). The entry originates in a study of blood T cell repertoires in COVID-19. The overall study: Some COVID-19 samples were acute and others convalescent; all came from the United States, Italy and Spain. T cells, B-cell-depleted T cells, or PBMCs supplied cDNA or gDNA.

In the source study's methods: Using reference gene primer amplification, nucleated cell counts were estimated. Sequencing used immunoSEQ multiplex PCR; TCRdb keeps in-frame clones, though not all of them. The V and J calls and clone size come from that table; D and trimming were worked out from the DNA. The sample has around 280,000 clones, more than 85% seen once. Germline trimming cut 6 bases from V and 5 bases from J; bases unmatched to any gene: 21. The length of the CDR3 is 17 residues. From germline, CDR1 is SQVTM and CDR2 ANQGSEA. The chain employs TRBV29-1 and TRBJ2-5, with 7 bases identical to TRBD2. The receptor was derived from a man in his 70s with acute or convalescent COVID-19. The specimen was peripheral blood. The CDR3 sequence: CSVQPGGFRTRPETQYF. The CDR3 DNA is TGCAGCGTCCAACCCGGAGGGTTCAGGACTAGACCGGAGACCCAGTACTTC.